Listed below are T cell receptor beta chains from one sample, sequenced in a study of shared clonotypes between healthy human individuals. Assay used: immunoSEQ multiplex PCR; TCRdb lists only in-frame clones, some missing. The data hold 400,000 to 600,000 clones, with 95% to 97% observed a single time. The sequenced sample was naive CD4+ T cells sorted from blood. The receptors here all came from a woman aged 25 to 39 in good health. Both conserved end residues are part of each CDR3. The order of the fields is V gene, J gene, D gene, clone size, CDR3 DNA, CDR3 protein. The D gene is left open where the match is weak. Expanded clones are given a class, and other clones once, few, many or no size at all.

>TRBV28|TRBJ1-3|.|.
TGTGCCAGCAGTTCCATAAACAGGGCTCAAGCTGGAAACACCATATATTTT
CASSSINRAQAGNTIYF
>TRBV19|TRBJ1-2|TRBD1|.
TGTGCCAGTAGTATAAAAGGGACAGGGCTGGGCTATGGCTACACCTTC
CASSIKGTGLGYGYTF
>TRBV1|TRBJ2-7|.|.
TGCACCAGCAGCCAGGTAGAAGTAGCTTCCTACGAGCAGTACTTC
CTSSQVEVASYEQYF
>TRBV5-1|TRBJ2-2|TRBD2|.
TGCGCCAGCAGCTTGAAGGGACTAGCGGACGCGAAGAACACCGGGGAGCTGTTTTTT
CASSLKGLADAKNTGELFF
>TRBV19|TRBJ1-5|.|.
TGTGCCAGTAGTACCCAGGCCTATAGCAATCAGCCCCAGCATTTT
CASSTQAYSNQPQHF
>TRBV2|TRBJ2-7|TRBD1|once
TGTGCCAGCAGGAGGGACAGACCTTCCTACGAGCAGTACTTC
CASRRDRPSYEQYF
>TRBV5-8|TRBJ1-5|TRBD1|.
TGTGCCAGCAGCTTCGGACAGGACAGGGGCCATCAGCCCCAGCATTTT
CASSFGQDRGHQPQHF
>TRBV10-3|TRBJ2-7|.|.
TGTGCCATCAGGAGTCAATCCGAGCAGTACTTC
CAIRSQSEQYF
>TRBV11-3|TRBJ2-2|.|.
TGTGCCAGCAGCTCCCAGGCGGTCTACGGCACCGGGGAGCTGTTTTTT
CASSSQAVYGTGELFF
>TRBV7-9|TRBJ2-7|TRBD1|.
TGTGCCAGCAGCTTACCAGGACAGGCCACCTACGAGCAGTACTTC
CASSLPGQATYEQYF
>TRBV11-2|TRBJ2-2|.|.
TGTGCCAGCAGCCCAAGGGCGGGCGGGGAGCTGTTTTTT
CASSPRAGGELFF
>TRBV21-1|TRBJ2-2|.|.
TGTGCCAGCAGCACCCCGGGACTAGCACTACAACGCCCAAACGACGACACCGGGGAGCTGTTTTTT
CASSTPGLALQRPNDDTGELFF
>TRBV5-1|TRBJ1-4|.|.
TGCGCCAGCAGCTTGGATTCGGGATTTGCAACTAATGAAAAACTGTTTTTT
CASSLDSGFATNEKLFF
>TRBV5-1|TRBJ2-6|TRBD1|.
TGCGCCAGCAGTTCGGACAGGGGAGTAGCTGGGGCCAACGTCCTGACTTTC
CASSSDRGVAGANVLTF
>TRBV16|TRBJ1-5|.|.
TGTGCCAGCAGCCAATCCGGCGATCAGCCCCAGCATTTT
CASSQSGDQPQHF
>TRBV5-1|TRBJ2-3|TRBD1|.
TGCGCCAGCAGCTTGGGACAGGGGGCGGCAGATACGCAGTATTTT
CASSLGQGAADTQYF
>TRBV28|TRBJ1-5|.|.
TGTGCCAGCAGTTTATTTGGGGGGGGAGGTGTCCAGCCCCAGCATTTT
CASSLFGGGGVQPQHF
>TRBV6-4|TRBJ1-1|.|.
TGTGCCAGGGGGGGGTTAAGGGTTTACACTGAAGCTTTCTTT
CARGGLRVYTEAFF
>TRBV5-1|TRBJ1-1|TRBD1|.
TGCGCCAGCAGCGTCACAGGGGGCTTGGTGAACACTGAAGCTTTCTTT
CASSVTGGLVNTEAFF
>TRBV19|TRBJ2-4|.|.
TGTGCCAGTAGTATTAGGCAGGGGGGAAACATTCAGTACTTC
CASSIRQGGNIQYF
>TRBV2|TRBJ2-1|TRBD2|.
TGTGCCAGCAGCCTAGGGAGGGAAAAGGAGTTCTTC
CASSLGREKEFF
>TRBV5-4|TRBJ2-7|.|.
TGTGCCAGCAGCTTGGCCAACAGCCCCTACGAGCAGTACTTC
CASSLANSPYEQYF
>TRBV7-3|TRBJ1-5|.|.
TGTGCCAGCAGCTCGAGCGATAGCAATCAGCCCCAGCATTTT
CASSSSDSNQPQHF
>TRBV18|TRBJ1-2|TRBD1|.
TGTGCCAGCTCACGGGGCGGACAGGGTGACGGTGGCTACACCTTC
CASSRGGQGDGGYTF
>TRBV28|TRBJ2-6|.|.
TGTGCCAGCAGATTTTTTTCGGTAACTGGGGCCAACGTCCTGACTTTC
CASRFFSVTGANVLTF
>TRBV6-1|TRBJ2-2|TRBD2|.
TGTGCCAGCAACTGGGGGAGGGGCACCGGGGAGCTGTTTTTT
CASNWGRGTGELFF
>TRBV10-3|TRBJ1-1|TRBD1|.
TGTGCCATCAGAAAGACAGGGGGAGGCACTGAAGCTTTCTTT
CAIRKTGGGTEAFF
>TRBV5-1|TRBJ1-4|.|.
TGCGCCAGCAGCTTGGCCGCGTGGGAGTTAGATGAAAAACTGTTTTTT
CASSLAAWELDEKLFF
>TRBV28|TRBJ1-5|.|.
TGTGCCAGCAGTTTTCAGAACAGGGACAATCAGCCCCAGCATTTT
CASSFQNRDNQPQHF
>TRBV10-3|TRBJ2-1|TRBD2|once
TGTGCCACACAGCGGGAGGGCCCCTACAATGAGCAGTTCTTC
CATQREGPYNEQFF
>TRBV4-1|TRBJ2-3|.|.
TGCGCCAGCAGCCAAGAAGGGTGGCGAGCAGATACGCAGTATTTT
CASSQEGWRADTQYF
>TRBV5-5|TRBJ1-1|.|.
TGTGCCAGCAGCCTTACAGGGCTGAACACTGAAGCTTTCTTT
CASSLTGLNTEAFF
>TRBV6-5|TRBJ2-3|TRBD1|.
TGTGCCAGCAGTGAACAGGGGTTAGATACGCAGTATTTT
CASSEQGLDTQYF
>TRBV23-1|TRBJ1-1|TRBD1|.
TGCGCCAGCAGTCAAGGCCGGGACAGGGGAGCTTTCTTT
CASSQGRDRGAFF
>TRBV11-2|TRBJ2-1|TRBD2|.
TGTGCCAGCAAGAGGACTAGCGGGAAGAAGGGAAATGAGCAGTTCTTC
CASKRTSGKKGNEQFF
>TRBV7-9|TRBJ2-1|TRBD2|once
TGTGCCAGCAGCGTTGGGACTAGCGGGAGAGGTGAGCAGTTCTTC
CASSVGTSGRGEQFF
>TRBV9|TRBJ1-3|TRBD1|.
TGTGCCAGCAGCGCCAACTCACAGGGGTTTAGAGGGAACACCATATATTTT
CASSANSQGFRGNTIYF
>TRBV6-4|TRBJ2-1|.|.
TGTGCCAGCAGTAGGGACTCCCTCTACAATGAGCAGTTCTTC
CASSRDSLYNEQFF
>TRBV30|TRBJ1-6|.|.
TGTGCCTGGAGTAGTGGGGAATCCCTCCACTTT
CAWSSGESLHF
>TRBV19|TRBJ2-7|TRBD1|.
TGTGCCAGTAGTATTTCCGGACAGGGGGCGTTTATCTACGAGCAGTACTTC
CASSISGQGAFIYEQYF
>TRBV7-9|TRBJ1-1|TRBD1|.
TGTGCCAGCACAACCGGGACAGGGGTTCCGGATGAAGCTTTCTTT
CASTTGTGVPDEAFF
>TRBV28|TRBJ2-1|TRBD2|.
TGTGCCAGCAGGCAAACTAGCGGGGCGTACAATGAGCAGTTCTTC
CASRQTSGAYNEQFF
>TRBV7-9|TRBJ2-7|TRBD1|.
TGTGCCAGCAGCTCCAGGTCTACACGGACAGGAATGGAGCAGTACTTC
CASSSRSTRTGMEQYF
>TRBV28|TRBJ2-7|.|.
TGTGCCAGCAGTTCGCGCTCCGCTCCCCCCTACGAGCAGTACTTC
CASSSRSAPPYEQYF
>TRBV28|TRBJ1-3|.|.
TGTGCCAGCAGTTTAAACGACCGAAACACCATATATTTT
CASSLNDRNTIYF
>TRBV19|TRBJ2-1|TRBD2|.
TGTGCCAGTAGTATCTATCCAGGGAGGGCCCTCAACAATGAGCAGTTCTTC
CASSIYPGRALNNEQFF
>TRBV28|TRBJ2-5|.|.
TGTGCCAGCGGAAAAAGCGGGTCAGCCCAAGAGACCCAGTACTTC
CASGKSGSAQETQYF
>TRBV28|TRBJ1-2|TRBD1|.
TGTGCCAGCAGTTTACCCCCCTGGGCAGGGGGCTATAAAGGCTACACCTTC
CASSLPPWAGGYKGYTF